This entry lists 4 T cell receptor beta chains sequenced from one sample in a study of early T cells in non-severe SARS-CoV-2 infection. One entry per CDR3 protein results from TCRdb running MiXCR on the 5' RACE reads. This sample carries about 94,000 distinct CDR3 sequences, approximately 13% of them seen once, and the ten largest clones take 2% to 2.5%. Input material: whole blood. The origin of the receptors is an adult who was a healthcare worker with PCR-confirmed SARS-CoV-2 infection or an uninfected control (not recorded which).

This clonotype appeared many times. The CDR3 region is CSARVLLGRNTGELFF. The CDR3 DNA sequence: TGCAGTGCTAGAGTCCTACTAGGGCGAAACACCGGGGAGCTGTTTTTT. The chain is built from TRBV20-1 and TRBJ2-2; weak D call: TRBD2 (5 bases). There are 16 residues in the CDR3. V lost 1 base and J 2 bases, leaving 14 bases between the germline ends. CDR1 and CDR2 (germline): DFQATT, SNEGSKA (reference sequence).

Only a few counts were recorded for this clonotype. The CDR3 reads CASRFGTGRSEQYF. CDR3 nucleotides: TGTGCCAGCAGATTTGGGACAGGGAGGAGCGAGCAGTACTTC. This sequence joins TRBV5-6 and TRBJ2-7; 9 bases agree with TRBD1. Germline assignment: CDR1 SGHDT and CDR2 YYEEEE. The CDR3 is made up of 14 amino acids. V lost 5 bases and J lost 6; bases outside the gene matches: 9.

This clonotype was detected many times. The rearrangement uses TRBV27 and TRBJ1-5; 7 bases are shared with TRBD1. The germline CDR1 and CDR2 sequences are MNHEY and SMNVEV (reference sequence). The CDR3 consists of 18 residues. V lost 6 bases to trimming and J lost 1 base; unmatched junction nucleotides: 15. In nucleotides, the CDR3 is TGTGCCAGCAGCCTATATGGGCTAACGACAGGGAGCAATCAGCCCCAGCATTTT. The encoded protein is CASSLYGLTTGSNQPQHF.

This clonotype was picked up a small number of times. V and J are TRBV11-2 and TRBJ1-6; D not certain. Trimming pared 4 bases from V and 5 bases from J, leaving 12 bases between. CDR3 length: 15 amino acids. Germline CDR1 is SGHAT and CDR2 is FQNNGV. In DNA form, the CDR3 reads TGTGCCAGCAGCTCCGCCTCCTTGAATAATTCACCCCTCCACTTT. It encodes CASSSASLNNSPLHF.